One and the same sample provided the 11 T cell receptor beta chains below, sequenced in a study of spatial heterogeneity in lung cancer. The time point: sample taken at primary tumor resection. TCRdb used MiXCR to reprocess the 5' RACE reads, holding one entry per CDR3 protein. The sample has over 1,500 distinct CDR3 sequences, roughly 12% seen once. The source was normal lung tissue next to the tumor, collected at surgery. The source is a female donor with early-stage non-small cell lung cancer.

By share of the sample, this clonotype is medium-sized. The chain couples TRBV7-9 to TRBJ2-7; TRBD2 matches at 13 bases. Per germline, CDR1 SEHNR and CDR2 FQNEAQ (reference sequence). V dropped 6 bases and J dropped 5; count of bases not matched to a gene: 7. The CDR3 has 15 amino acids. This chain's CDR3 is CASRAGTSGNNEQYV. The CDR3 nucleotides are TGTGCCAGCAGGGCCGGGACTAGCGGGAACAACGAGCAGTACGTC.

Within the sample, this clonotype is medium-sized. The chain combines TRBV5-1 with TRBJ2-7, with a weak D call TRBD2 (6 bases). CDR3 size: 14 residues. Germline CDR1 reads SGHRS; CDR2 reads YFSETQ. With 5 bases removed from V and 6 bases from J, the gap between germline ends came to 18 bases. The CDR3 loop reads CASRVSGQTLEQYF. In nucleotides, the CDR3 is TGCGCCAGCAGAGTAAGCGGGCAGACCCTCGAGCAGTACTTC.

Relative to its sample, this clonotype is medium-sized. The chain is built from TRBV2 and TRBJ2-7, with unresolved D. CDR3 length: 13 amino acids. V lost 4 bases and J 3 bases, leaving 10 bases between the germline ends. CDR1 and CDR2 from the germline V gene are SNHLY and FYNNEI. Written as DNA, the CDR3 is TGTGCCAGCAGTGCAGTGACGTACTACGAGCAGTACTTC. Translation gives CASSAVTYYEQYF.

By share, this clonotype counts as medium-sized. J is TRBJ2-7 and V is TRBV6-6, with 9 bases fitting TRBD2. The CDR3 spans 15 residues. The germline CDR1 and CDR2 sequences are MNHNY and SVGAGI (reference sequence). Unmatched junction bases numbered 10, after V lost 3 bases and J lost 7 bases. In nucleotides, the CDR3 is TGTGCCAGCAGTTATCTGGCGGGAGGGCAAGGAGAGCAGTACGTC. This sequence encodes CASSYLAGGQGEQYV.

In its sample, this clonotype ranks as medium-sized (0.01 to 0.1%). The V and J genes are TRBV30 and TRBJ2-2, with 12 bases fitting TRBD2. J was trimmed by 7 bases and V by 4 bases; bases with no gene match: 7. The CDR3 runs to 15 residues. The germline CDR1 and CDR2 sequences are GTSNPN and SVGIG (reference sequence). CDR3 nucleotides: TGTGCCTGGAACCTAGCGGGAGGGCAAGGCGGGGAGCTGTTTTTT. It encodes CAWNLAGGQGGELFF.

Within the sample, this clonotype is medium-sized. The chain carries TRBV12-3 or TRBV12-4 and TRBJ2-5, with 7 bases lining up with TRBD2. The CDR3 extends over 15 amino acids. Losses at the gene ends were 3 bases for V and 1 base for J; bases not matched to a gene: 5. In nucleotides, the CDR3 is TGTGCCAGCAGTTTTTGGGGGGGGAGCCAAGAGACCCAGTACTTC. This sequence encodes CASSFWGGSQETQYF.

This clonotype is termed medium-sized. This chain connects TRBV5-1 to TRBJ2-7; 8 positions match TRBD1. Germline V gene data show CDR1 as SGHRS and CDR2 as YFSETQ. The CDR3 is 14 amino acids. V was pared by 6 bases and J by 7 bases, with 12 bases of the junction left unmatched. The CDR3 reads CASTPGQEGEEQYF. The DNA for the CDR3 is TGCGCCAGCACCCCGGGACAGGAGGGAGAGGAGCAGTACTTC.

In its sample, this clonotype is large (0.1 to 1%). The CDR3 bases are TGCAGCGCCACTCAGGGGGCTCATAGCACAGATACGCAGTATTTT. This encodes CSATQGAHSTDTQYF. This rearrangement joins TRBV29-1 to TRBJ2-3; 8 nucleotides agree with TRBD1. This CDR3 contains 15 residues. Germline CDR1 and CDR2: SQVTM and ANQGSEA. The J segment lost 0 bases and the V segment lost 7 bases, leaving 9 bases of the junction unmatched.

This clonotype is labeled as medium-sized. V usage is TRBV27 and J usage is TRBJ2-5; 16 bases are shared with TRBD2. CDR3 length: 18 residues. CDR1 is MNHEY and CDR2 is SMNVEV in the germline V gene (reference sequence). V shed 4 bases, J shed 7 bases, and the junction held 12 bases outside the gene matches. The CDR3 DNA is TGTGCCAGCAGTTCTCTAGGGACTAGCGGGAGGGCCGGTGGGACCCAGTACTTC. Amino acids: CASSSLGTSGRAGGTQYF.

The chain uses TRBV28 and TRBJ2-7, with D perhaps given as TRBD1 or TRBD2 (5 bases each). Trimming cost V 5 bases and J 4 bases, with 9 bases left between them. The CDR3 is 12 residues long. CDR1 is MDHEN, CDR2 SYDVKM, per germline. CDR3 bases: TGTGCCAGCAGTCTGGGGGAATACGAGCAGTACTTC. This encodes CASSLGEYEQYF.

The rearrangement joins TRBV19 to TRBJ2-7, with unresolved D. The CDR3 consists of 13 residues. Germline V gene lookup returns CDR1 LNHDA and CDR2 SQIVND (reference sequence). V was clipped by 4 bases and J by 0 bases, with 7 bases between them. CDR3: CASSTPHSYEQYF. For the CDR3, the DNA is TGTGCCAGTAGTACCCCTCACTCCTACGAGCAGTACTTC.